This TCR beta chain was identified in a study of OX40 agonist ivuxolimab in advanced cancers. The repertoire was sequenced with immunoSEQ multiplex PCR; TCRdb's copy has only in-frame clones and lacks some. The top ten hold about 9.1% of the sample, which has 75,000 to 95,000 clones, roughly nine tenths seen once. Sample: CD4+ or CD8+ T cells sorted from blood, taken in a trial of the OX40 agonist ivuxolimab. This receptor was obtained from an adult with an advanced solid tumor such as melanoma, head and neck, liver or kidney cancer.

The CDR3, as DNA: TGTGCCAGCAGGGACATTGGTTATGAAGGGGAGACCCAGTACTTC. Protein sequence: CASRDIGYEGETQYF. The chain recombines TRBV6-6 with TRBJ2-5, with a tentative D call TRBD1 (5 bases). Looked up from germline, CDR1 is MNHNY and CDR2 is SVGAGI (reference sequence). This CDR3 is built from 15 residues. The V end was cut by 6 bases, the J end by 5 bases, with 19 bases between.